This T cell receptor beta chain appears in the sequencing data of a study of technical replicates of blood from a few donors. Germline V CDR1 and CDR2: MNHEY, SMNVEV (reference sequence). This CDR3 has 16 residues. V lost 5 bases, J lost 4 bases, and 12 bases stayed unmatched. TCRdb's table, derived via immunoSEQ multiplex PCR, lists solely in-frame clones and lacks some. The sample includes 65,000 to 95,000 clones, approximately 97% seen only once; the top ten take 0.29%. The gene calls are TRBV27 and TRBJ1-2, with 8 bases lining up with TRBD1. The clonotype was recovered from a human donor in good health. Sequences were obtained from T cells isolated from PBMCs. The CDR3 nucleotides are TGTGCCAGCAGTAAAGACAGGGGATCCCCTTTCTATGGCTACACCTTC. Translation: CASSKDRGSPFYGYTF.